This TCR beta chain was observed in a study of tumor-infiltrating lymphocytes in primary liver carcinoma. From about 19-30 mg of unsorted bulk tissue, DNA and RNA were co-extracted together. Five separate regions per tumor were sampled. Synthesis of TCR beta cDNA was carried out from approximately 470 ng total RNA with a constant-region primer. Three nested multiplex PCR rounds of slightly modified ARM-PCR generated TCR beta libraries. With TRBV1-TRBV30 forward primers and a C-beta reverse primer, the first two PCR rounds were run for 10 to 11 cycles each. Using its own MiXCR run on the multiplex PCR reads, TCRdb lists one record per CDR3 protein. The table lists 95,000 to 150,000 distinct CDR3 sequences, around two thirds of them singletons, with roughly 8.8% in the top ten. The V segment lost 3 bases and the J segment 8 bases; nucleotides outside the gene matches: 11. Germline lookup yields CDR1 MNHNS and CDR2 SASEGT. This CDR3 is 17 amino acids long.

As for this clonotype: Because the CDR3 is missing its conserved closing phenylalanine or tryptophan, this is likely a read error.

The receptor was derived from a woman aged 55-69 years with primary liver carcinoma and hepatitis B virus infection. The V and J genes are TRBV6-1 and TRBJ2-1; the match to TRBD2 covers 12 bases. What was sequenced was liver tumor tissue from sampling region 1. Noted subset: tumor region T1, superior pole. CDR3 DNA: TGTGCCAGCAGTGAGGGTTTGGGACTAGCGGGTAGGGATGAGCAGTTCTCC. It translates to CASSEGLGLAGRDEQFS.